The source of this T cell receptor beta chain is a study of cytomegalovirus exposure and HLA in healthy donors. Clones were sequenced by immunoSEQ multiplex PCR, and TCRdb holds only the in-frame ones, with some missing. The table shows approximately 62,000 clones, with roughly nine tenths occurring only once. This CDR3 has 16 residues. Trimming removed 0 bases from V and 2 bases from J, with 12 bases in between. Germline V lookup: CDR1 MGHRA, CDR2 YSYEKL. The chain combines TRBV4-1 with TRBJ2-3, with D hard to call. The sequenced sample consisted of PBMCs. The clonotype originates from a woman under 30 in good health and CMV-seronegative. This CDR3 reads CASSQDLGRPTDTQYF. The CDR3 DNA reads TGCGCCAGCAGCCAAGATTTGGGCAGACCCACAGATACGCAGTATTTT.